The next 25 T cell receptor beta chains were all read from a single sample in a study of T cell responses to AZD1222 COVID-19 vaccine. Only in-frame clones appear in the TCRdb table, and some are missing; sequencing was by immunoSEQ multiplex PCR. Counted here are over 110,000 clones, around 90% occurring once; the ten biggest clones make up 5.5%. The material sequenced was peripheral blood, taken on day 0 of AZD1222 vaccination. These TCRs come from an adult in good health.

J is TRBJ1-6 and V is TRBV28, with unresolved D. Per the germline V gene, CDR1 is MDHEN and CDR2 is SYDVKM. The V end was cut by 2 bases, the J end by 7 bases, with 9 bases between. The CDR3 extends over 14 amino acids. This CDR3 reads CASSLRTFNSPLHF. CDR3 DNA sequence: TGTGCCAGCAGTTTACGGACTTTCAATTCACCCCTCCACTTT.

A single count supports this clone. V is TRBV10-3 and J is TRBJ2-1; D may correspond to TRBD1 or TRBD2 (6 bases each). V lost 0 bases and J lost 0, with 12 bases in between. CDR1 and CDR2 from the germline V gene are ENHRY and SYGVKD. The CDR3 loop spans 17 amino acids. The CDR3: CAISESRGRSSYNEQFF. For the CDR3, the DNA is TGTGCCATCAGTGAGTCAAGGGGGAGGAGCTCCTACAATGAGCAGTTCTTC.

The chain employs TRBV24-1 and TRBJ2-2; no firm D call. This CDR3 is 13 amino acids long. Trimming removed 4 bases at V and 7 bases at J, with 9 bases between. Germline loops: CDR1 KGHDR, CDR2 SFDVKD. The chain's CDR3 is CATSDQISGELFF. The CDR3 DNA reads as TGTGCCACCAGTGACCAGATTAGCGGGGAGCTGTTTTTT.

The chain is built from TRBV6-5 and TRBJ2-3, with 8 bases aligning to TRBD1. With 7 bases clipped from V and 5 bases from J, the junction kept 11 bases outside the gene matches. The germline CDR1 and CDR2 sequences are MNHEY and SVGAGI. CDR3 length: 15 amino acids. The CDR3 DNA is TGTGCCAGCATGAGAGGACAGGGTCTCCTAGATACGCAGTATTTT. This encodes CASMRGQGLLDTQYF.

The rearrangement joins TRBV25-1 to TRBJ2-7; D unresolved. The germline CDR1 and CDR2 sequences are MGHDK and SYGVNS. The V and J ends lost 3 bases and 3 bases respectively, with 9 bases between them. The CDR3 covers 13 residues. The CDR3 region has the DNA TGTGCCAGCAGTGAGTTTAACAGCTACGAGCAGTACTTC. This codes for CASSEFNSYEQYF.

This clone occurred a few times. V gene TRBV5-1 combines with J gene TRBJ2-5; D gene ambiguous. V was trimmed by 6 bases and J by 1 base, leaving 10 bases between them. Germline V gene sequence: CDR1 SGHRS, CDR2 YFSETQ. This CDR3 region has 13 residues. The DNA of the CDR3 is TGCGCCAGCAACAGTTGGGTCCAAGAGACCCAGTACTTC. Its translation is CASNSWVQETQYF.

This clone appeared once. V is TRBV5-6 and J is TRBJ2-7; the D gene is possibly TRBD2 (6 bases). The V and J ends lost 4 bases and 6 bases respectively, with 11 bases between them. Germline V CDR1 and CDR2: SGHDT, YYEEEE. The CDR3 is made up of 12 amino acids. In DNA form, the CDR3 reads TGTGCCAGCAGCGCGGTGGGAGGCGAGCAGTACTTC. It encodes CASSAVGGEQYF.

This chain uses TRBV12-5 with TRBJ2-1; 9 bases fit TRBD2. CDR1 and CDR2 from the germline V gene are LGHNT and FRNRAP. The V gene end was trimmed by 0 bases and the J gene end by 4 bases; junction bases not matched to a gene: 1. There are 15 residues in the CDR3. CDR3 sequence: CASGLVLAGYNEQFF. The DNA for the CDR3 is TGTGCTAGTGGTTTGGTCCTAGCGGGGTACAATGAGCAGTTCTTC.

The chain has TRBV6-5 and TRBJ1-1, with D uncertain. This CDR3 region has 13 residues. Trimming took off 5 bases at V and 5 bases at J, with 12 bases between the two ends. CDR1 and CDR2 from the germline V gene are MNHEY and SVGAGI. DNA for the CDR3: TGTGCCAGCAGTCCTTTCGTGGGTACTGAAGCTTTCTTT. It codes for CASSPFVGTEAFF.

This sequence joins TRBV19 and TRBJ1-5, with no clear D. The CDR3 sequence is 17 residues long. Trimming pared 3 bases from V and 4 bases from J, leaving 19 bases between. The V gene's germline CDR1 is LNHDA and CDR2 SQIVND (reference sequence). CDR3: CASSMNLGAAGNQPQHF. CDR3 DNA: TGTGCCAGTAGTATGAACCTTGGCGCAGCGGGGAATCAGCCCCAGCATTTT.

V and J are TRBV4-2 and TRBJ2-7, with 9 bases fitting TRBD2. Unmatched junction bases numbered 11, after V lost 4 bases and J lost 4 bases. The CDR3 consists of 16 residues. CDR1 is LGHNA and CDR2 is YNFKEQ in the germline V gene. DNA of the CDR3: TGTGCCAGCAGCCCCGAAGACAGCGGGAGGATTTACGAGCAGTACTTC. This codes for CASSPEDSGRIYEQYF.

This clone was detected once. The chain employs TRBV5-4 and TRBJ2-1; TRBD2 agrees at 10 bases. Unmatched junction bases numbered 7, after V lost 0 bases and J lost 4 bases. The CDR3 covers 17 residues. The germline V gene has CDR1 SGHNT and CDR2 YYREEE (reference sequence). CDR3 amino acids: CASSLVRLAGQYNEQFF. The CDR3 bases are TGTGCCAGCAGCTTGGTCCGACTAGCGGGTCAATACAATGAGCAGTTCTTC. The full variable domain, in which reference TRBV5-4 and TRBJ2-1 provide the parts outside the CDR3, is ETGVTQSPTHLIKTRGQQVTLRCSSQSGHNTVSWYQQALGQGPQFIFQYYREEENGRGNFPPRFSGLQFPNYSSELNVNALELDDSALYLCASSLVRLAGQYNEQFFGPGTRLTVL.

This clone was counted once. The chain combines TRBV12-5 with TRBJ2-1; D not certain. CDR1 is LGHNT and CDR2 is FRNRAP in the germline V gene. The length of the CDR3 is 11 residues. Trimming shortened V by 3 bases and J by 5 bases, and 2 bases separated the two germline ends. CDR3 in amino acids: CASGFHNEQFF. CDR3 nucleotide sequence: TGTGCTAGTGGTTTCCACAATGAGCAGTTCTTC.

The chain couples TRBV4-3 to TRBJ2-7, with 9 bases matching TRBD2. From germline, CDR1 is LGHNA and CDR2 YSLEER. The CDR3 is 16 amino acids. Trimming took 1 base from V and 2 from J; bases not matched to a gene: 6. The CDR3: CASSQGGRAGTYEQYF. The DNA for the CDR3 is TGCGCCAGCAGCCAAGGCGGGAGGGCGGGGACCTACGAGCAGTACTTC.

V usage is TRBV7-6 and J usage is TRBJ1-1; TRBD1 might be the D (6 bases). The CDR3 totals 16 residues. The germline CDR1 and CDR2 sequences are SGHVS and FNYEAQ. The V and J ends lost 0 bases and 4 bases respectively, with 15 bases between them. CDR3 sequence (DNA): TGTGCCAGCAGCTTAGCCACAGGGCGTAGGGCCACTGAAGCTTTCTTT. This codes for CASSLATGRRATEAFF.

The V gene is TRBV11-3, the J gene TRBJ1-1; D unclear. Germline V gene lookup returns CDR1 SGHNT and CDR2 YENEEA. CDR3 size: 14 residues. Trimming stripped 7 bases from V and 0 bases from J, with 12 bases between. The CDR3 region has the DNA TGTGCCAGCACGGCGGGCCCCATGAACACTGAAGCTTTCTTT. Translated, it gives CASTAGPMNTEAFF.

The CDR3 reads CASSPFQGEQFF. CDR3 DNA sequence: TGTGCCAGCAGCCCCTTCCAGGGTGAGCAGTTCTTC. The gene calls are TRBV12-3 or TRBV12-4 and TRBJ2-1, with a possible D match to TRBD1 (5 bases). The V end was cut by 6 bases, the J end by 9 bases, with 12 bases between. The CDR3 covers 12 residues.

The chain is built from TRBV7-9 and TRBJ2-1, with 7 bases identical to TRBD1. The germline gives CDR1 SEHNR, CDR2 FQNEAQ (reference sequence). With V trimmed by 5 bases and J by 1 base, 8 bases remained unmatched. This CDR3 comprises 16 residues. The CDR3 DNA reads TGTGCCAGCAGCCCATCCTACAGGGGTTCCTACAATGAGCAGTTCTTC. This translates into CASSPSYRGSYNEQFF.

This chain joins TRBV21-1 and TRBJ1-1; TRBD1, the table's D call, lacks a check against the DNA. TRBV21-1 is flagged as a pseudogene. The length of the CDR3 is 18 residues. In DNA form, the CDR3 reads TGTGCCAGCGGACCGGAAGACAGGGCTGGGAGTAGGGGCACTGAAGCTTTCTTT. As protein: CASGPEDRAGSRGTEAFF.

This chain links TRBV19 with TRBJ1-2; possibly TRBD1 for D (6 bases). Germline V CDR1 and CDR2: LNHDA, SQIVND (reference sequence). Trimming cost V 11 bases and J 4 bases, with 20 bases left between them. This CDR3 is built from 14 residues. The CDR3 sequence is CASAPRDITYGYTF. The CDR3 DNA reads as TGTGCCTCCGCACCCCGGGACATTACCTATGGCTACACCTTC.

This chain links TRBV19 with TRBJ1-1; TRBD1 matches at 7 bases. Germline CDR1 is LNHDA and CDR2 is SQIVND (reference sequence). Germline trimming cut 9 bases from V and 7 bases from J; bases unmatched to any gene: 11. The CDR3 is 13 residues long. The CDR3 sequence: CASKRDREVEAFF. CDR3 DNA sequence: TGTGCCAGCAAGAGAGACAGGGAGGTTGAAGCTTTCTTT. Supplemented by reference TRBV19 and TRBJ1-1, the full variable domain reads DGGITQSPKYLFRKEGQNVTLSCEQNLNHDAMYWYRQDPGQGLRLIYYSQIVNDFQKGDIAEGYSVSREKKESFPLTVTSAQKNPTAFYLCASKRDREVEAFFGQGTRLTVV.

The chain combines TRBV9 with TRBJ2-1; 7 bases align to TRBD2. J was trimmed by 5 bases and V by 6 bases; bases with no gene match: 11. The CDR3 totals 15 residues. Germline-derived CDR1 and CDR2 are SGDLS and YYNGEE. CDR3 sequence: CASTRDSREDNEQFF. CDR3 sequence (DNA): TGTGCCAGCACCAGGGACTCCCGGGAGGACAATGAGCAGTTCTTC.

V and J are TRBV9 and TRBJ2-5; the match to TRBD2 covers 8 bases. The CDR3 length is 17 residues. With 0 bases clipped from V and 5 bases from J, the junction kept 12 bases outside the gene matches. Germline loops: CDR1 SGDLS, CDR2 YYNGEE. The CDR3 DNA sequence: TGTGCCAGCAGCGTAGATGTATCGCTAGCGGGTGGGGAGACCCAGTACTTC. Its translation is CASSVDVSLAGGETQYF.

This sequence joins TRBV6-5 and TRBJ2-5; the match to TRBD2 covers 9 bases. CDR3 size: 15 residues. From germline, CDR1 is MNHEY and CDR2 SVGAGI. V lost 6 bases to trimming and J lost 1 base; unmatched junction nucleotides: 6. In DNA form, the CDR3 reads TGTGCCAGCAGGGGGCCTAGCGGGACCCAAGAGACCCAGTACTTC. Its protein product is CASRGPSGTQETQYF.

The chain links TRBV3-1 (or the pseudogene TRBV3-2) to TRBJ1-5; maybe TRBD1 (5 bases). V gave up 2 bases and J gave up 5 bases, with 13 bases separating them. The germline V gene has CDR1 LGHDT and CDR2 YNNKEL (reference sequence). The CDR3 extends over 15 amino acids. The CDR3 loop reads CASSQNGAYYQPQHF. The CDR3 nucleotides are TGTGCCAGCAGCCAAAATGGGGCTTACTATCAGCCCCAGCATTTT.